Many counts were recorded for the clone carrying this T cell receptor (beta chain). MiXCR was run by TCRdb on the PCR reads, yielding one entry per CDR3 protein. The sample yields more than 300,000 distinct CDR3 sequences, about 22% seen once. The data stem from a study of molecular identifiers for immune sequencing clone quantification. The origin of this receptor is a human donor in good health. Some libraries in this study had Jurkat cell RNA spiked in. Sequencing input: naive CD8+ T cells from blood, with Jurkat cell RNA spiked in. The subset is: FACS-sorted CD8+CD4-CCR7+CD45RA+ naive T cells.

DNA for the CDR3: TGTGCCAGCAGTGGCGGTTATGGCACAGATACGCAGTATTTT. Amino acids: CASSGGYGTDTQYF. The V and J genes are TRBV2 and TRBJ2-3, with D hard to call. This CDR3 is 14 amino acids long. V was cut by 4 bases and J by 1 base, with 9 bases left in between. Germline CDR1 and CDR2: SNHLY and FYNNEI.